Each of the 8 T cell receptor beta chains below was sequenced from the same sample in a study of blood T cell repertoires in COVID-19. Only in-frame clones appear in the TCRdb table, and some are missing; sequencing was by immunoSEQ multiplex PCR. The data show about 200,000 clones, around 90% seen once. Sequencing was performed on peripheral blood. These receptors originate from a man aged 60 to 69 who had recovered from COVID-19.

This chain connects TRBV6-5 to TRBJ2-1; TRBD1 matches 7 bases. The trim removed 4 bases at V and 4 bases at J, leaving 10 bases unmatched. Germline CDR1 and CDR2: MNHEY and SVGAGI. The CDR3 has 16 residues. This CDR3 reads CASSSLGQVGYNEQFF. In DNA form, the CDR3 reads TGTGCCAGCAGTTCCCTCGGACAGGTAGGGTACAATGAGCAGTTCTTC.

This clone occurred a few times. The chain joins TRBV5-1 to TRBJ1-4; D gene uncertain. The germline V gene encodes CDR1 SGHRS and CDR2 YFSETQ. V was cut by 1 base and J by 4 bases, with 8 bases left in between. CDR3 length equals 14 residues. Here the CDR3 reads CASSLSSVNEKLFF. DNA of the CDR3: TGCGCCAGCAGCTTGAGCAGCGTTAATGAAAAACTGTTTTTT.

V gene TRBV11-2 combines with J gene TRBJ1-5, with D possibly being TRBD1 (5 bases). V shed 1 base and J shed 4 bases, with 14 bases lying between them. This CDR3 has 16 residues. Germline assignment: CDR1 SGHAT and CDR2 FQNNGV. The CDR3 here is CASSLGPWGENQPQHF. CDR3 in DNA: TGTGCCAGCAGCTTAGGGCCCTGGGGGGAAAATCAGCCCCAGCATTTT. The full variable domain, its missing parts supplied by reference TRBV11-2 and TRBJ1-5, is EAGVAQSPRYKIIEKRQSVAFWCNPISGHATLYWYQQILGQGPKLLIQFQNNGVVDDSQLPKDRFSAERLKGVDSTLKIQPAKLEDSAVYLCASSLGPWGENQPQHFGDGTRLSIL.

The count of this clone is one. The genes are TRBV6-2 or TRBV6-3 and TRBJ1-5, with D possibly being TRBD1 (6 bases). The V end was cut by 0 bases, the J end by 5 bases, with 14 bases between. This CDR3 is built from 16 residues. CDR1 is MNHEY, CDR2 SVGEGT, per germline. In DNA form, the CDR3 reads TGTGCCAGCAGTTACTCGGCCGGGGGGCGGTATCAGCCCCAGCATTTT. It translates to CASSYSAGGRYQPQHF.

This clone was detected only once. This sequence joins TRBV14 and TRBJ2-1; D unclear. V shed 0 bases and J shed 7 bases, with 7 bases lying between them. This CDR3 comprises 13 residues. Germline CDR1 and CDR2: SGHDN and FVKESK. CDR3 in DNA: TGTGCCAGCAGCCAAGATGAGGTGAATGAGCAGTTCTTC. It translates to CASSQDEVNEQFF. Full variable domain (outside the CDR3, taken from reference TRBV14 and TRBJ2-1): EAGVTQFPSHSVIEKGQTVTLRCDPISGHDNLYWYRRVMGKEIKFLLHFVKESKQDESGMPNNRFLAERTGGTYSTLKVQPAELEDSGVYFCASSQDEVNEQFFGPGTRLTVL.

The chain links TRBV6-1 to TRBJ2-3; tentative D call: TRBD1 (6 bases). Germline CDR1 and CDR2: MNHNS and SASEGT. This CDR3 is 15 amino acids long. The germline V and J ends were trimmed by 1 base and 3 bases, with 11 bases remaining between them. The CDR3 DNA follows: TGTGCCAGCAGTGAAGAACAGGGACGAACAGATACGCAGTATTTT. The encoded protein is CASSEEQGRTDTQYF.

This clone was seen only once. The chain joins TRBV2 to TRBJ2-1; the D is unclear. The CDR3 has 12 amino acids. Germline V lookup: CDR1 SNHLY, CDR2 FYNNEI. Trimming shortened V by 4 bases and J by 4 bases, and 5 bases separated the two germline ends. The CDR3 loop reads CASSGSYNEQFF. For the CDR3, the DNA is TGTGCCAGCAGTGGGAGTTACAATGAGCAGTTCTTC.

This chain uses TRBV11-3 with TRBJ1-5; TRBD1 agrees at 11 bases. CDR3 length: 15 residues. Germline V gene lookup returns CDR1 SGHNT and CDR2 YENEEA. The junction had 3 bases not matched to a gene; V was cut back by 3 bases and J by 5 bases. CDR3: CASSFGDRGYQPQHF. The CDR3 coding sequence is TGTGCCAGCAGCTTTGGGGACAGGGGGTATCAGCCCCAGCATTTT.